Following are 18 T cell receptor beta chains from one sample sequenced in a study of long-term antiretroviral therapy in people with HIV. Running of the v3.0 immunoSEQ assay took place at survey level. Generated by immunoSEQ multiplex PCR, the TCRdb table keeps only in-frame clones and is missing some. The table shows 19,000 or so clones, with less than 85% occurring only once. Source: unsorted PBMCs, taken 0.2 years after starting antiretroviral therapy. These receptors were taken from a woman aged 40 to 50 with HIV.

The chain joins TRBV5-1 to TRBJ1-1; the D is unclear. Trimming took off 6 bases at V and 1 base at J, with 7 bases between the two ends. CDR1 and CDR2 from the germline V gene are SGHRS and YFSETQ. The CDR3 runs to 12 residues. Here the CDR3 reads CASMAGNTEAFF. The CDR3 DNA is TGCGCCAGCATGGCCGGGAACACTGAAGCTTTCTTT.

The chain is built from TRBV19 and TRBJ2-7, with D maybe TRBD1 (5 bases). This CDR3 has 14 residues. Looked up from germline, CDR1 is LNHDA and CDR2 is SQIVND (reference sequence). With 6 bases removed from V and 3 bases from J, the gap between germline ends came to 15 bases. CDR3 loop: CASRSTGTFYEQYF. CDR3 nucleotide sequence: TGTGCCAGTAGGAGTACAGGTACTTTCTACGAGCAGTACTTC.

In nucleotides, the CDR3 is TGTGCCAGCAGCGTTGGAACGTGGACAGGCTCTGGAAACACCATATATTTT. It translates to CASSVGTWTGSGNTIYF. The chain joins TRBV5-8 to TRBJ1-3, with 7 bases lining up with TRBD1. The V gene's germline CDR1 is SGHTS and CDR2 YDEGEE. V gave up 4 bases and J gave up 0 bases; unmatched junction bases: 10. This CDR3 is built from 17 residues.

This clone was seen more than once but under ten times. The V and J genes are TRBV6-6 and TRBJ2-2; tentative D call: TRBD2 (6 bases). The germline V and J ends were trimmed by 5 bases and 4 bases, with 11 bases remaining between them. CDR3 length: 14 residues. Per germline, CDR1 MNHNY and CDR2 SVGAGI (reference sequence). The CDR3 region has the DNA TGTGCCAGCAGTACCCCCGGGGGCACCGGGGAGCTGTTTTTT. Protein product: CASSTPGGTGELFF.

This clone was picked up a small number of times. The rearrangement uses TRBV30 and TRBJ1-1, with D unclear. V was cut by 3 bases and J by 0 bases, with 8 bases left in between. Germline V gene lookup returns CDR1 GTSNPN and CDR2 SVGIG (reference sequence). The CDR3 loop spans 13 amino acids. The DNA for the CDR3 is TGTGCCTGGAGCGAACAACTGAACACTGAAGCTTTCTTT. Protein sequence: CAWSEQLNTEAFF.

CDR3 bases: TGTGCCGTAGTACAGGGTAAAGGGTACGAGCAGTACTTC. It yields the protein CAVVQGKGYEQYF. The chain employs TRBV10-3 and TRBJ2-7; TRBD1 is a possible D gene (6 bases). Trimming took off 11 bases at V and 4 bases at J, with 18 bases between the two ends. CDR3 size: 13 residues. Germline V CDR1 and CDR2: ENHRY, SYGVKD.

The chain has TRBV21-1 and TRBJ2-7; TRBD2 is the table's D call and was not checked against the DNA. TRBV21-1 is an annotated pseudogene. The CDR3 loop spans 14 amino acids. CDR3 protein: CASTSGTGGYEQYF. For the CDR3, the DNA is TGTGCCAGCACCTCCGGGACTGGTGGATACGAGCAGTACTTC.

The V and J genes are TRBV2 and TRBJ1-2; perhaps TRBD1 as D (6 bases). V was shortened by 6 bases and J by 2 bases, with 10 bases between the two germline ends. This CDR3 contains 13 residues. CDR1 and CDR2 (germline): SNHLY, FYNNEI. The CDR3 DNA reads as TGTGCCAGCAGCCGGGACAACAACTATGGCTACACCTTC. Translated: CASSRDNNYGYTF.

The chain has TRBV10-3 and TRBJ1-3; D unclear. Germline V CDR1 and CDR2: ENHRY, SYGVKD. Trimming left V 6 bases short and J 0 bases short, with 9 bases between. CDR3 length: 14 amino acids. The CDR3 DNA is TGTGCCATCAGACTCGCGGACTCTGGAAACACCATATATTTT. Its translation: CAIRLADSGNTIYF.

The chain links TRBV6-5 to TRBJ1-1, with 8 positions matching TRBD1. The ends lost 7 bases at V and 4 bases at J; junction bases unmatched: 8. The CDR3 sequence is 14 residues long. Germline V gene sequence: CDR1 MNHEY, CDR2 SVGAGI. CDR3 protein: CASKGQGRFTEAFF. For the CDR3, the DNA is TGTGCCAGCAAAGGACAGGGCCGGTTCACTGAAGCTTTCTTT.

J is TRBJ1-2 and V is TRBV30; D gene ambiguous. The CDR3 is 13 residues long. V lost 2 bases, J lost 2 bases, and 9 bases lay in between. Germline CDR1 GTSNPN, CDR2 SVGIG (reference sequence). The CDR3 is CAWSPDGNYGYTF. The CDR3 nucleotides read TGTGCCTGGAGTCCGGACGGCAACTATGGCTACACCTTC.

The chain couples TRBV30 to TRBJ2-5; 8 nucleotides match TRBD2. Matching the DNA end better, TRBJ2-7 makes the J call doubtful. The germline CDR1 and CDR2 sequences are GTSNPN and SVGIG (reference sequence). The CDR3 extends over 13 amino acids. The CDR3 sequence is CAWSVTSDYEQYF. Written as DNA, the CDR3 is TGTGCCTGGAGTGTGACTAGCGACTACGAGCAGTACTTC.

V gene TRBV11-3 combines with J gene TRBJ2-7, with D possibly being TRBD2 (6 bases). CDR3 length: 13 amino acids. In germline, CDR1 is SGHNT, CDR2 YENEEA. Between the trimmed V and J ends, which lost 3 bases and 4 bases, there was a span of 10 bases. CDR3 region: CASSLGRSYEQYF. The CDR3 DNA follows: TGTGCCAGCAGCTTGGGGAGGAGTTACGAGCAGTACTTC.

The V and J genes are TRBV29-1 and TRBJ2-2; TRBD1 aligns across 9 bases. V lost 2 bases and J lost 4; bases outside the gene matches: 8. Per germline, CDR1 SQVTM and CDR2 ANQGSEA. The CDR3 contains 16 residues. CDR3 region: CSVETVGQGSTGELFF. In nucleotides, the CDR3 is TGCAGCGTTGAAACGGTGGGACAGGGTAGCACCGGGGAGCTGTTTTTT.

This clone has a handful of counts. The chain combines TRBV27 with TRBJ2-1; the match to TRBD2 covers 13 bases. CDR1 is MNHEY and CDR2 is SMNVEV in the germline V gene (reference sequence). The CDR3 contains 15 residues. The V segment lost 3 bases and the J segment 6 bases; nucleotides outside the gene matches: 2. Here the CDR3 reads CASSFGLAGVNEQFF. The CDR3 DNA reads TGTGCCAGCAGTTTTGGACTAGCGGGAGTCAATGAGCAGTTCTTC.

The chain carries TRBV11-2 and TRBJ1-1; D is uncertain. The germline gives CDR1 SGHAT, CDR2 FQNNGV. The V end was cut by 0 bases, the J end by 1 base, with 9 bases between. This CDR3 has 15 residues. The CDR3 reads CASSLDGVSNTEAFF. The CDR3 DNA sequence: TGTGCCAGCAGCTTAGACGGGGTGTCGAACACTGAAGCTTTCTTT.

CDR3 in amino acids: CASSQLTGMNTEAFF. The CDR3 bases are TGTGCCAGCAGCCAATTGACAGGGATGAACACTGAAGCTTTCTTT. The V and J genes are TRBV4-2 and TRBJ1-1; 7 nucleotides match TRBD1. Germline V gene data show CDR1 as LGHNA and CDR2 as YNFKEQ. The CDR3 runs to 15 residues. Trimming cost V 2 bases and J 0 bases; bases outside gene matches: 3.

V gene TRBV6-5 combines with J gene TRBJ2-7; no clear D gene. The CDR3 spans 11 residues. V gave up 4 bases and J gave up 7 bases, with 8 bases separating them. Germline V gene sequence: CDR1 MNHEY, CDR2 SVGAGI. CDR3 nucleotide sequence: TGTGCCAGCAGTTCCCTCCGGGAGCAGTACTTC. It translates to CASSSLREQYF.